This TCR beta chain was found in a study of ipilimumab plus nivolumab after autologous stem cell transplantation (dated by TCRdb to the early 2020s). For the wider study: The median number of doses that trial patients received was 5 for ipilimumab and about 8 for nivolumab. Included in the myeloma cohort were high-risk transplant-naive patients as well as patients relapsing within 3 years of a first autologous transplant. The intent-to-treat population of the trial was made up of 35 to 40 patients. The trial enrolled patients with high-risk diffuse large B cell lymphoma, mature T cell lymphoma, or multiple myeloma undergoing autologous transplant.

General findings and caveats noted by the study authors: The authors stated that profiles of the T cell receptor repertoire, regulatory T cell phenotype and gut microbiota provided a biologic rationale for studying this approach further. The authors concluded that combined checkpoint inhibition appeared tolerable when used as consolidation after transplant.

Starting 14 to 28 days after the autologous transplant, patients began checkpoint therapy, which included ipilimumab at 1 mg/kg intravenously on day 1 of selected weeks. Nivolumab was administered at 3 mg/kg intravenously on day 1 of weeks 1, 4, 7, 10, and every two weeks through week 26. The study was a Phase Ib clinical trial testing combined checkpoint inhibition with ipilimumab and nivolumab as consolidation after autologous stem cell transplantation. The library was made by the immunoSEQ multiplex PCR assay. TCRdb took this table from immuneACCESS and kept in-frame rearrangements with V and J called. Such tables lack part of the clones; where checked against another copy, unresolved V genes explain under half of the gap, and the rest is unexplained. For this sample the table gives about 4,800 clones, of which about 67% were detected only once. The top ten clonotypes cover 28% of the sample.

Concerning this clone itself: The target of this receptor is not known. Per-nucleotide qualities are absent, and no much larger clonotype sits a single base away.

Sequenced material: PBMCs, taken in a trial of ipilimumab plus nivolumab as post-transplant consolidation. The TCR sequence derives from a male donor with multiple myeloma.

CDR3 region: CASSLDGKGDGYTF. The sequenced DNA: TGCGCCAGCAGCTTGGATGGGAAGGGCGATGGCTACACCTTC. The chain is encoded by TRBV5-1 joined to TRBJ1-2; the D gene identity is not certain. Including the terminal cysteine and phenylalanine, the CDR3 comprises 14 residues. The kept DNA is CDR3 alone, 42 bases in frame from the first base. Via the germline V gene, CDR1 is SGHRS and CDR2 YFSETQ. V loses 0 bases of germline sequence and J loses 6 bases, and the interval between the two ends is 12 bases.